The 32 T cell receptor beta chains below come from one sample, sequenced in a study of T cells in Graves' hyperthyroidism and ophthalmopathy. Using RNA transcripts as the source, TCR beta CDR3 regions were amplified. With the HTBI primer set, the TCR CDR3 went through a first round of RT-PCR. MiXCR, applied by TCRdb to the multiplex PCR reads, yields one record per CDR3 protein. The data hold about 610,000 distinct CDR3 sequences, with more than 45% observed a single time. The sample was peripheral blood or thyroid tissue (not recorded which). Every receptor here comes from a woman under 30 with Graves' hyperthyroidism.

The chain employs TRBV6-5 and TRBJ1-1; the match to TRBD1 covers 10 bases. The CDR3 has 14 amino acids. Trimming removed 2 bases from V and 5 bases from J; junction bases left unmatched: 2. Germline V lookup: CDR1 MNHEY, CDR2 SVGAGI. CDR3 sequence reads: CASSYGTGVTEAFF. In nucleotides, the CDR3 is TGTGCCAGCAGTTACGGGACAGGGGTTACTGAAGCTTTCTTT.

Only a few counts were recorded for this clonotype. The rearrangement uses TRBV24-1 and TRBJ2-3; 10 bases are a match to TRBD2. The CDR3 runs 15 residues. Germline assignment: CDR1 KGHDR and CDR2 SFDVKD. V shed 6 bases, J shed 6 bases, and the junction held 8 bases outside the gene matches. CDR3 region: CATSPSSGSRDTQYF. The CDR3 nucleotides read TGTGCCACCAGTCCGTCTAGCGGGAGTCGGGATACGCAGTATTTT.

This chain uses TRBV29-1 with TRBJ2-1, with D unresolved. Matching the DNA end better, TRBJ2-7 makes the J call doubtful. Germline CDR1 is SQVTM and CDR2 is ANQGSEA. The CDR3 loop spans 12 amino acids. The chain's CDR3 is CSGGYSYNEQYF. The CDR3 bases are TGCAGCGGTGGGTACTCCTACAATGAGCAGTACTTC.

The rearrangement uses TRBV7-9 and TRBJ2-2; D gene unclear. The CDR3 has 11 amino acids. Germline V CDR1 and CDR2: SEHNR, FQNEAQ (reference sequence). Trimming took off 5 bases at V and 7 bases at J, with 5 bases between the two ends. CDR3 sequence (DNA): TGTGCCAGCAGCATCTACGGGGAGCTGTTTTTT. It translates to CASSIYGELFF.

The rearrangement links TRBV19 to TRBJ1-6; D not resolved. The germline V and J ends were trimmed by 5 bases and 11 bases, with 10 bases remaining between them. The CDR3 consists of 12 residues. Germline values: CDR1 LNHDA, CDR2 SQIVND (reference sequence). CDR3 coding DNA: TGTGCCAGTAGTTCCGGTGGGACACCCCTCCACTTT. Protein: CASSSGGTPLHF. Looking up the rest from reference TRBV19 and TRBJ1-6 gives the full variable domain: DGGITQSPKYLFRKEGQNVTLSCEQNLNHDAMYWYRQDPGQGLRLIYYSQIVNDFQKGDIAEGYSVSREKKESFPLTVTSAQKNPTAFYLCASSSGGTPLHFGNGTRLTVT.

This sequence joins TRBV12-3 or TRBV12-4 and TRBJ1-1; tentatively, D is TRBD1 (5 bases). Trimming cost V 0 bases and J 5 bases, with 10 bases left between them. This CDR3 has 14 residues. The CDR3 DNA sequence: TGTGCCAGCAGTTTAGCGCCGGGGGTGACTGAAGCTTTCTTT. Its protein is CASSLAPGVTEAFF.

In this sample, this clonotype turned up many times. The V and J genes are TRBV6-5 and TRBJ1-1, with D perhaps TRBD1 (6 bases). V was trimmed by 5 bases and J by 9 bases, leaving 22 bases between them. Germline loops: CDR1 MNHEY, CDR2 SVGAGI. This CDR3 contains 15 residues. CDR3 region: CASSPFPTPGAQAFF. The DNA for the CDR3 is TGTGCCAGCAGTCCGTTCCCCACTCCGGGGGCACAAGCTTTCTTT.

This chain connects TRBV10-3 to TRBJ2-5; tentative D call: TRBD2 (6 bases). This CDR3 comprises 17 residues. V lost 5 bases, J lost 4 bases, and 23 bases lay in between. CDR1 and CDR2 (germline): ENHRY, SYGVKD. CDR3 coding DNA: TGTGCCATCAGTCCAGGGTCGGAGGGAGTTTCAGGAGAGACCCAGTACTTC. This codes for CAISPGSEGVSGETQYF.

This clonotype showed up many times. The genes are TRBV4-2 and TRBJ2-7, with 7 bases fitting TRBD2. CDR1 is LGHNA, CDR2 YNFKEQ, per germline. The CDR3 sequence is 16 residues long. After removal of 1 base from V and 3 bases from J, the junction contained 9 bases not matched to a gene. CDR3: CASSQGRLARFYEQYF. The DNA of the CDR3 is TGTGCCAGCAGCCAAGGGCGACTAGCTCGTTTCTACGAGCAGTACTTC.

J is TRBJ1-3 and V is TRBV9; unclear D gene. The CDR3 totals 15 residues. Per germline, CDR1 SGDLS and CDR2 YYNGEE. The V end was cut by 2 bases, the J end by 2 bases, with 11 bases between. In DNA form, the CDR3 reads TGTGCCAGCAGCGTTGGACTCGACCCTGGAAACACCATATATTTT. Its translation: CASSVGLDPGNTIYF.

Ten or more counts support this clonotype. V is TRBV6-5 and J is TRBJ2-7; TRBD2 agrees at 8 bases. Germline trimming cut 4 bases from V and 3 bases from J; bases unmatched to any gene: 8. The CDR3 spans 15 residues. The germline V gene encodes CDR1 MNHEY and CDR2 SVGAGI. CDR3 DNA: TGTGCCAGCAGTTCCCCGACTAGCGCTGGCTACGAGCAGTACTTC. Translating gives CASSSPTSAGYEQYF.

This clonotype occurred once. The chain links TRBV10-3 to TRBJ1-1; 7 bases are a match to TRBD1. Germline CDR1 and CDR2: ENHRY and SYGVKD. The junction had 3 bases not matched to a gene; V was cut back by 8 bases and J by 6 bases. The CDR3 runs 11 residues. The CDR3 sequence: CAIDRAPEAFF. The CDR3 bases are TGTGCCATCGACAGGGCCCCTGAAGCTTTCTTT.

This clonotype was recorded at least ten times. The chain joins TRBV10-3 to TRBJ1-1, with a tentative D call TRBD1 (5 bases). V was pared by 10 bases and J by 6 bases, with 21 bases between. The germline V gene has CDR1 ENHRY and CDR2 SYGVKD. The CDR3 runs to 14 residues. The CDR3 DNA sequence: TGTGCCACTCTAGATGAGACGGAGGGGTCTGAAGCTTTCTTT. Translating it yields CATLDETEGSEAFF.

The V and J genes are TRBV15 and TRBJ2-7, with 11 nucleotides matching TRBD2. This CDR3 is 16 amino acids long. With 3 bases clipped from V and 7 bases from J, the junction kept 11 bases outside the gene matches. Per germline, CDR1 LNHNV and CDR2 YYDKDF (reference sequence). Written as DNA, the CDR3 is TGTGCCACCAGCAGCTTAGTGGCTAGCGGGAGGCGAGAGCAGTACTTC. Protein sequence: CATSSLVASGRREQYF. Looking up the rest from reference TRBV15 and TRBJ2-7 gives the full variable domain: DAMVIQNPRYQVTQFGKPVTLSCSQTLNHNVMYWYQQKSSQAPKLLFHYYDKDFNNEADTPDNFQSRRPNTSFCFLDIRSPGLGDTAMYLCATSSLVASGRREQYFGPGTRLTVT.

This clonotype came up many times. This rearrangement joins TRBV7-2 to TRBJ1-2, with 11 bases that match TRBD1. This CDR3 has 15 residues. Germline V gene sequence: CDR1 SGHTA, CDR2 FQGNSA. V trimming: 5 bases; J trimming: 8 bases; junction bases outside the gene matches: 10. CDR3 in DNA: TGTGCCAGCAGCCCATGGACAGGGGGCACTGTGGGCTACACCTTC. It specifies CASSPWTGGTVGYTF.

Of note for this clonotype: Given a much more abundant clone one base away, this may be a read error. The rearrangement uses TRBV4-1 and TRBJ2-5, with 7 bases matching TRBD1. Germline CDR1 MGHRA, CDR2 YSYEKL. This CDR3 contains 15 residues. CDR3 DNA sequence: TGTGCCAGCAGCCAAGCCACAGGGGACGTAGAGACCCAGTACTTC. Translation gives CASSQATGDVETQYF.

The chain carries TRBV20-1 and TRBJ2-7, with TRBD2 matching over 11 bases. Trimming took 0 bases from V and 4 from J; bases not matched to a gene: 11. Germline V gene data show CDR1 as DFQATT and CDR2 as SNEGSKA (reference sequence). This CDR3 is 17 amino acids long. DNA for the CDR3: TGCAGTGCTAGAGAGGGGGCGACTAGCGGGACCTTGTACGAGCAGTACTTC. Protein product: CSAREGATSGTLYEQYF.

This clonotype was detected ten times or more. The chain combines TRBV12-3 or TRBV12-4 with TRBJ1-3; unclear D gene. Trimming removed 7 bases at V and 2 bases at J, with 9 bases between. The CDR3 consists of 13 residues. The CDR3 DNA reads TGTGCCAGCACCCTCCGGCCTGGAAACACCATATATTTT. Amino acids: CASTLRPGNTIYF.

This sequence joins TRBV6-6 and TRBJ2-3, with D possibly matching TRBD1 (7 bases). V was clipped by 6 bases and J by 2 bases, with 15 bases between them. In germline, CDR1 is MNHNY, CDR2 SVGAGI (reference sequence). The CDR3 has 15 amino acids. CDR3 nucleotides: TGTGCCAGCAGAGAGACAGGGACTTACACAGATACGCAGTATTTT. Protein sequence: CASRETGTYTDTQYF.

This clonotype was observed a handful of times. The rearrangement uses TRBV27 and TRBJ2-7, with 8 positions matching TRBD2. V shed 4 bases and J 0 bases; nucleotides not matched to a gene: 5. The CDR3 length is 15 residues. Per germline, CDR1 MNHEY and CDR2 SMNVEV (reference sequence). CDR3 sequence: CASSSSGPTSYEQYF. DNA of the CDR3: TGTGCCAGCAGTTCTAGCGGGCCTACCTCCTACGAGCAGTACTTC.

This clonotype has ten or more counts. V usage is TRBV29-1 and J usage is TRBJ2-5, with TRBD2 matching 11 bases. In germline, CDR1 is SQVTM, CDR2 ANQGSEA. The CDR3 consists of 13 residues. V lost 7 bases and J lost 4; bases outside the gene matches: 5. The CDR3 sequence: CSAGGLAVETQYF. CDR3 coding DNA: TGCAGCGCGGGGGGACTAGCGGTAGAGACCCAGTACTTC.

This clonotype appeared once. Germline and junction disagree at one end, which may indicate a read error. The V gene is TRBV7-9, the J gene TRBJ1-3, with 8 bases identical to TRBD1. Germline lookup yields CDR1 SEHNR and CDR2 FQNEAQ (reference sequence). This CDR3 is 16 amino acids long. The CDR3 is CASSQDWQGAGNTIYF. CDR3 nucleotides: TGCGCCAGCAGCCAAGACTGGCAGGGGGCGGGTAACACCATATATTTT. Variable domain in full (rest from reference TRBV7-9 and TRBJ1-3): DTGVSQNPRHKITKRGQNVTFRCDPISEHNRLYWYRQTLGQGPEFLTYFQNEAQLEKSRLLSDRFSAERPKGSFSTLEIQRTEQGDSAMYLCASSQDWQGAGNTIYFGEGSWLTVV.

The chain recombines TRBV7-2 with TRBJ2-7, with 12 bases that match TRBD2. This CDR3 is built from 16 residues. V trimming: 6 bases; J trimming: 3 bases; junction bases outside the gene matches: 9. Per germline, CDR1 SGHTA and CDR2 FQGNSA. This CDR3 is CASSGTSGLGRYEQYF. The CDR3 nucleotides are TGTGCCAGCAGTGGGACTAGCGGGTTGGGGCGCTACGAGCAGTACTTC. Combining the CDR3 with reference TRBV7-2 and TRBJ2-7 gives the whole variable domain GAGVSQSPSNKVTEKGKDVELRCDPISGHTALYWYRQSLGQGLEFLIYFQGNSAPDKSGLPSDRFSAERTGGSVSTLTIQRTQQEDSAVYLCASSGTSGLGRYEQYFGPGTRLTVT.

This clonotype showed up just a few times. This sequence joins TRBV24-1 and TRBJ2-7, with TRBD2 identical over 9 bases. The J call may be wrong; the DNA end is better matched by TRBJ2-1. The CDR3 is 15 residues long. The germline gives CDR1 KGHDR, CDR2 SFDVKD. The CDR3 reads CATRRGAGGVNEQFF. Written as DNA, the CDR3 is TGTGCCACCCGCCGTGGAGCGGGAGGAGTGAATGAGCAGTTCTTC.

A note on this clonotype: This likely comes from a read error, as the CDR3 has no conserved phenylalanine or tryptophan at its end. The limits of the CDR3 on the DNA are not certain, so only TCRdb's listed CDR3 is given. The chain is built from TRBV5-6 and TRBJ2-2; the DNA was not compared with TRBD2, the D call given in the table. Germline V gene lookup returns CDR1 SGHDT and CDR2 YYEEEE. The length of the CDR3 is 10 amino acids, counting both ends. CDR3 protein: CASSLGQSYS.

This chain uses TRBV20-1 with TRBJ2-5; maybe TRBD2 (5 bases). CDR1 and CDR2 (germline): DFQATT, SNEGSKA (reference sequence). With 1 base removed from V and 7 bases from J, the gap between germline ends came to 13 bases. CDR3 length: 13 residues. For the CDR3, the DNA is TGCAGTGCTAGAGGCCCCCGCGGGTCGACCCAGTACTTC. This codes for CSARGPRGSTQYF.

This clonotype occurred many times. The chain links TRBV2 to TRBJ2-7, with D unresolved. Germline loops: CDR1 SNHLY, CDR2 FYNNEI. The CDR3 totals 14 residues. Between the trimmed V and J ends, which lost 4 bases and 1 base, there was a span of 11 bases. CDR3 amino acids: CASSVEPSSYEQYF. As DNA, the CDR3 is TGTGCCAGCAGTGTGGAGCCCTCGTCCTACGAGCAGTACTTC.

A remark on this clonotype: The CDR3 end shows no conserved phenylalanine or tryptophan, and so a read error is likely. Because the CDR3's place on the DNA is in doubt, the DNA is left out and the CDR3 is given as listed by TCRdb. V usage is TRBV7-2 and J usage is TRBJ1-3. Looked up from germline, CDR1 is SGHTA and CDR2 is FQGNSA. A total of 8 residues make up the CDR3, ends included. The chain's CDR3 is CASSPVAG.

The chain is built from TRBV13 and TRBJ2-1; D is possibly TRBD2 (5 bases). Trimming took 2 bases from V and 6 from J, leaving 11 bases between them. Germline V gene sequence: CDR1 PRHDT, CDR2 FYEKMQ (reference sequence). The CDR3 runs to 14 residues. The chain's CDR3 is CASSLPGIGNEQFF. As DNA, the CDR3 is TGTGCCAGCAGCTTACCGGGAATAGGCAATGAGCAGTTCTTC.

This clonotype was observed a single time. Here the CDR3 DNA reads TGCAGTGCTAGAGGACGGGACAGGCGGAACAATGAGCAGTTCTTC. It is translated as CSARGRDRRNNEQFF. This chain uses TRBV20-1 with TRBJ2-1; 8 nucleotides agree with TRBD1. V dropped 1 base and J dropped 5; count of bases not matched to a gene: 7. Germline lookup yields CDR1 DFQATT and CDR2 SNEGSKA (reference sequence). The CDR3 has 15 residues.

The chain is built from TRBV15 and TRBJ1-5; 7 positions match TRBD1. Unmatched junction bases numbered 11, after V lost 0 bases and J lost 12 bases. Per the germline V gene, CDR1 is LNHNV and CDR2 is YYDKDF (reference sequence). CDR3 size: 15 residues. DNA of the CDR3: TGTGCCACCAGCAGAGATCGGGACAGAAGTAGGATCCAGCATTTT. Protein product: CATSRDRDRSRIQHF.

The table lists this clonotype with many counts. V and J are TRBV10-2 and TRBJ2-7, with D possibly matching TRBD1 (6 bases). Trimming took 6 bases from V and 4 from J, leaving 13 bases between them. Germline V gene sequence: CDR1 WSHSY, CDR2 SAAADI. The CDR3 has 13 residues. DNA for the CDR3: TGCGCCAGCAGACGCGGCGACAGGTACGAGCAGTACTTC. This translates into CASRRGDRYEQYF.